A single sample is the source of the 31 T cell receptor beta chains below, sequenced in a study of beta chain features in type 1 diabetes. Every isolated RNA sample was fully reverse transcribed, so sequencing captured expressed TCRB transcripts. The repertoire was sequenced with immunoSEQ multiplex PCR; TCRdb's copy has only in-frame clones and lacks some. Of over 700,000 clones in the sample, 17% were seen once. The specimen sequenced was naive CD4+ T cells from blood. These receptors originate from a woman under 30 in good health.

This rearrangement joins TRBV4-2 to TRBJ1-1; tentatively, D is TRBD1 (5 bases). Germline lookup yields CDR1 LGHNA and CDR2 YNFKEQ. This CDR3 spans 13 amino acids. Trimming removed 1 base at V and 6 bases at J, with 9 bases between. CDR3 sequence: CASSQVGDSEAFF. As DNA, the CDR3 is TGTGCCAGCAGCCAAGTAGGGGACTCTGAAGCTTTCTTT.

The chain has TRBV7-2 and TRBJ2-1; no clear D. Germline V CDR1 and CDR2: SGHTA, FQGNSA. This CDR3 has 15 amino acids. V lost 5 bases and J lost 2, with 13 bases in between. The CDR3 spells CASSPRRNTYNEQFF. CDR3 DNA sequence: TGTGCCAGCAGCCCCCGACGAAACACCTACAATGAGCAGTTCTTC.

This clone has only a few counts. V is TRBV19 and J is TRBJ2-1, with D possibly TRBD2 on 6 matching bases. V was shortened by 4 bases and J by 2 bases, with 15 bases between the two germline ends. The CDR3 is 16 amino acids. Germline values: CDR1 LNHDA, CDR2 SQIVND (reference sequence). The CDR3 DNA sequence: TGTGCCAGTAGTACACCAAGCGGGCCCACCTACAATGAGCAGTTCTTC. This translates into CASSTPSGPTYNEQFF.

The chain joins TRBV5-1 to TRBJ2-3; D is perhaps TRBD2 (6 bases). Trimming cost V 0 bases and J 1 base, with 6 bases left between them. Germline CDR1 is SGHRS and CDR2 is YFSETQ. The CDR3 has 14 residues. As DNA, the CDR3 is TGCGCCAGCAGCTTGGGACTAGGCACAGATACGCAGTATTTT. Amino acid sequence: CASSLGLGTDTQYF.

The V call is TRBV7-2, the J call TRBJ1-1, with D possibly TRBD1 on 5 matching bases. The CDR3 length is 14 residues. V lost 5 bases, J lost 1 base, and 11 bases lay in between. The germline CDR1 and CDR2 sequences are SGHTA and FQGNSA. Here the CDR3 reads CASSPGRQNTEAFF. The CDR3 DNA reads as TGTGCCAGCAGCCCGGGACGCCAGAACACTGAAGCTTTCTTT. The full variable domain, its missing parts supplied by reference TRBV7-2 and TRBJ1-1, is GAGVSQSPSNKVTEKGKDVELRCDPISGHTALYWYRQSLGQGLEFLIYFQGNSAPDKSGLPSDRFSAERTGGSVSTLTIQRTQQEDSAVYLCASSPGRQNTEAFFGQGTRLTVV.

A few counts support this clone. Within the sample, other DNA sequences also encode this same CDR3. This chain links TRBV18 with TRBJ2-1; D is uncertain. The CDR3 spans 14 residues. Germline V gene sequence: CDR1 KGHSH, CDR2 LQKENI. The V gene lost 2 bases and the J gene lost 0 bases, with 5 bases spanning the gap. Written as DNA, the CDR3 is TGTGCCAGCTCACCAGAAAACTCCTACAATGAGCAGTTCTTC. The encoded protein is CASSPENSYNEQFF.

The chain recombines TRBV6-5 with TRBJ2-1; no firm D call. The CDR3 has 13 residues. Germline CDR1 reads MNHEY; CDR2 reads SVGAGI. V was clipped by 7 bases and J by 10 bases, with 17 bases between them. CDR3 sequence reads: CASTESGNREQFF. CDR3 DNA: TGTGCCAGCACTGAGTCAGGAAATAGGGAGCAGTTCTTC.

Many counts were recorded for this clone. V gene TRBV10-3 combines with J gene TRBJ2-1, with 8 bases identical to TRBD2. There are 15 residues in the CDR3. Germline loops: CDR1 ENHRY, CDR2 SYGVKD. V lost 3 bases to trimming and J lost 8 bases; unmatched junction nucleotides: 9. The CDR3 DNA reads TGTGCCATCAGTGATAGAGCGGGAGAGGGTGATGAGCAGTTCTTC. Translated: CAISDRAGEGDEQFF.

The chain uses TRBV7-9 and TRBJ2-1; a weak D match, TRBD1 (5 bases). The CDR3 sequence is 14 residues long. Trimming took 0 bases from V and 4 from J, leaving 7 bases between them. The germline V gene has CDR1 SEHNR and CDR2 FQNEAQ (reference sequence). The CDR3 DNA is TGTGCCAGCAGCTTAGCCGGACATTACAATGAGCAGTTCTTC. Encoded protein: CASSLAGHYNEQFF.

This clone came up a few times. V usage is TRBV29-1 and J usage is TRBJ2-1; 9 nucleotides align to TRBD2. Germline trimming cut 3 bases from V and 7 bases from J; bases unmatched to any gene: 7. This CDR3 has 14 residues. Germline loops: CDR1 SQVTM, CDR2 ANQGSEA. For the CDR3, the DNA is TGCAGCGTTGATTCGGTAGCGGGAGTAAATGAGCAGTTCTTC. It translates to CSVDSVAGVNEQFF.

The sample holds a few counts of this clone. The chain has TRBV29-1 and TRBJ2-1; no clear D. V was cut by 1 base and J by 0 bases, with 13 bases left in between. The CDR3 runs to 16 residues. The germline CDR1 and CDR2 sequences are SQVTM and ANQGSEA. DNA for the CDR3: TGCAGCGTTGAAGTTGGCAGGACGAGCTCCTACAATGAGCAGTTCTTC. It yields the protein CSVEVGRTSSYNEQFF.

Details on this clone: The germline gene is not matched at one end of the junction; a read error may be the cause. The sample has other DNA sequences that encode this CDR3 too. The V gene is TRBV15, the J gene TRBJ2-2, with unresolved D. Germline CDR1 reads LNHNV; CDR2 reads YYDKDF (reference sequence). This CDR3 has 14 residues. The CDR3 protein is CATSRYRDTGELFF. The CDR3 DNA reads as TGTGCCACTAGCAGATACAGAGACACCGGGGAGCTGTTTTTT. Together with reference TRBV15 and TRBJ2-2, the CDR3 gives the full variable domain: DAMVIQNPRYQVTQFGKPVTLSCSQTLNHNVMYWYQQKSSQAPKLLFHYYDKDFNNEADTPDNFQSRRPNTSFCFLDIRSPGLGDTAMYLCATSRYRDTGELFFGEGSRLTVL.

This clone was recorded a few times. The J gene is TRBJ2-7, the V gene TRBV7-2; 9 nucleotides match TRBD2. Germline V lookup: CDR1 SGHTA, CDR2 FQGNSA. Germline trimming cut 2 bases from V and 5 bases from J; bases unmatched to any gene: 4. The CDR3 consists of 14 residues. The DNA for the CDR3 is TGTGCCAGCAGCTTACTAGCGGGGTCCAACGAGCAGTACTTC. Its protein product is CASSLLAGSNEQYF.

The chain joins TRBV27 to TRBJ2-5; D uncertain. The CDR3 sequence is 13 residues long. In germline, CDR1 is MNHEY, CDR2 SMNVEV (reference sequence). The V gene lost 3 bases and the J gene lost 3 bases, with 8 bases spanning the gap. The CDR3 reads CASSFRQKETQYF. For the CDR3, the DNA is TGTGCCAGCAGTTTTAGGCAGAAAGAGACCCAGTACTTC.

The chain links TRBV6-6 to TRBJ2-5; 7 bases fit TRBD2. This CDR3 has 15 amino acids. Germline V lookup: CDR1 MNHNY, CDR2 SVGAGI (reference sequence). Losses at the gene ends were 3 bases for V and 2 bases for J; bases not matched to a gene: 6. CDR3 in DNA: TGTGCCAGCAGTTATCTCTGGGGGGGGCAAGAGACCCAGTACTTC. Protein product: CASSYLWGGQETQYF.

The chain couples TRBV7-2 to TRBJ2-2; a possible D gene is TRBD2 (6 bases). Germline values: CDR1 SGHTA, CDR2 FQGNSA. Trimming pared 10 bases from V and 2 bases from J, leaving 14 bases between. The CDR3 length is 14 residues. CDR3 nucleotides: TGTGCCACCCTGGAGGGGATTAACACCGGGGAGCTGTTTTTT. Residues: CATLEGINTGELFF. The variable domain in full, completed from reference TRBV7-2 and TRBJ2-2, reads GAGVSQSPSNKVTEKGKDVELRCDPISGHTALYWYRQSLGQGLEFLIYFQGNSAPDKSGLPSDRFSAERTGGSVSTLTIQRTQQEDSAVYLCATLEGINTGELFFGEGSRLTVL.

This clone was seen a few times. This chain connects TRBV10-1 to TRBJ2-1; 8 bases map to TRBD1. The CDR3 has 14 amino acids. V lost 5 bases, J lost 7 bases, and 7 bases stayed unmatched. Germline V CDR1 and CDR2: WNHNN, SYGVQD (reference sequence). Here the CDR3 reads CASSRGQGVNEQFF. The CDR3 DNA sequence: TGCGCCAGCAGTCGAGGACAGGGTGTAAATGAGCAGTTCTTC.

This clone came up a few times. The V and J genes are TRBV27 and TRBJ1-4; no reliable D call. Germline V gives CDR1 MNHEY, CDR2 SMNVEV (reference sequence). Trimming pared 5 bases from V and 5 bases from J, leaving 9 bases between. The length of the CDR3 is 13 residues. CDR3 protein: CASSRGWNEKLFF. In nucleotides, the CDR3 is TGTGCCAGCAGTCGAGGATGGAATGAAAAACTGTTTTTT.

V and J are TRBV5-1 and TRBJ1-3; D gene uncertain. Germline V gene data show CDR1 as SGHRS and CDR2 as YFSETQ. This CDR3 has 15 residues. V was shortened by 0 bases and J by 0 bases, with 7 bases between the two germline ends. The CDR3 loop is CASSLALNSGNTIYF. CDR3 sequence (DNA): TGCGCCAGCAGCTTGGCTTTGAACTCTGGAAACACCATATATTTT.

As DNA, the CDR3 is TGTGCCAGCAGCGGTCTCGGGGACGAGCAGTACTTC. It is translated as CASSGLGDEQYF. The chain recombines TRBV9 with TRBJ2-5; D is possibly TRBD2 (5 bases). The DNA end is a closer match to TRBJ2-7, so the J assignment may be wrong. Germline V CDR1 and CDR2: SGDLS, YYNGEE. This CDR3 is built from 12 residues.

This clone was seen a handful of times. The V and J genes are TRBV7-2 and TRBJ2-3; TRBD2 is a possible D gene (6 bases). In germline, CDR1 is SGHTA, CDR2 FQGNSA. The CDR3 consists of 12 residues. Between the trimmed V and J ends, which lost 4 bases and 6 bases, there was a span of 8 bases. CDR3 nucleotides: TGTGCCAGCAGCTGGGGGAGGGATACGCAGTATTTT. Amino acids: CASSWGRDTQYF.

The chain carries TRBV18 and TRBJ2-2; TRBD2 matches at 11 bases. The germline V gene encodes CDR1 KGHSH and CDR2 LQKENI. V gave up 2 bases and J gave up 4 bases; unmatched junction bases: 9. The CDR3 sequence is 18 residues long. This chain's CDR3 is CASSPSVLAGVVTGELFF. CDR3 coding DNA: TGTGCCAGCTCACCATCGGTACTAGCGGGAGTGGTCACCGGGGAGCTGTTTTTT.

V gene TRBV4-1 combines with J gene TRBJ1-5, with 9 bases matching TRBD1. In germline, CDR1 is MGHRA, CDR2 YSYEKL. V shed 7 bases and J 0 bases; nucleotides not matched to a gene: 4. The CDR3 totals 15 residues. The CDR3 loop is CASTPGQGSNQPQHF. The CDR3 bases are TGCGCCAGCACTCCGGGACAGGGTAGCAATCAGCCCCAGCATTTT.

This clone was seen only a few times. The chain couples TRBV29-1 to TRBJ2-1; 7 nucleotides line up with TRBD2. Trimming removed 6 bases from V and 0 bases from J; junction bases left unmatched: 5. There are 14 residues in the CDR3. Germline V CDR1 and CDR2: SQVTM, ANQGSEA. The CDR3 sequence is CSVVGTNSYNEQFF. Here the CDR3 DNA reads TGCAGCGTGGTCGGGACTAACTCCTACAATGAGCAGTTCTTC.

This chain uses TRBV4-3 with TRBJ2-7; D gene uncertain. The CDR3 consists of 15 residues. The germline CDR1 and CDR2 sequences are LGHNA and YSLEER. The V end was cut by 0 bases, the J end by 3 bases, with 12 bases between. The CDR3 here is CASSQDLLLNYEQYF. The CDR3 coding sequence is TGCGCCAGCAGCCAAGATCTATTACTTAACTACGAGCAGTACTTC.

CDR3 sequence reads: CASSLTRNTEAFF. CDR3 DNA: TGTGCCAGCAGCTTAACCAGGAACACTGAAGCTTTCTTT. V and J are TRBV7-9 and TRBJ1-1, with D unclear. Trimming pared 2 bases from V and 1 base from J, leaving 5 bases between. CDR1 and CDR2 (germline): SEHNR, FQNEAQ (reference sequence). The length of the CDR3 is 13 residues.

The J gene is TRBJ2-2, the V gene TRBV9; D is possibly TRBD1 (5 bases). Looked up from germline, CDR1 is SGDLS and CDR2 is YYNGEE. V was pared by 4 bases and J by 2 bases, with 15 bases between. The CDR3 has 16 residues. The CDR3 sequence is CASSLQGARNTGELFF. The CDR3 DNA reads TGTGCCAGCAGCCTACAAGGGGCACGAAACACCGGGGAGCTGTTTTTT.

This clone was seen a few times. The gene calls are TRBV28 and TRBJ2-7; 7 nucleotides agree with TRBD1. V lost 4 bases to trimming and J lost 3 bases; unmatched junction nucleotides: 6. This CDR3 contains 14 residues. Germline CDR1 reads MDHEN; CDR2 reads SYDVKM. The CDR3 loop is CASSSLQGFYEQYF. The CDR3 nucleotides read TGTGCCAGCAGTTCCCTACAGGGGTTCTACGAGCAGTACTTC.

The genes are TRBV20-1 and TRBJ2-3, with a possible D match to TRBD2 (5 bases). Per the germline V gene, CDR1 is DFQATT and CDR2 is SNEGSKA (reference sequence). The CDR3 contains 11 residues. V was cut by 5 bases and J by 5 bases, with 8 bases left in between. The CDR3 is CSAQLEDTQYF. For the CDR3, the DNA is TGCAGTGCTCAACTAGAAGATACGCAGTATTTT.

The genes are TRBV7-2 and TRBJ2-1; 10 bases match TRBD2. Per germline, CDR1 SGHTA and CDR2 FQGNSA. The CDR3 sequence is 14 residues long. The V and J ends lost 3 bases and 9 bases, in that order; junction bases with no gene match: 5. The CDR3 coding sequence is TGTGCCAGCAGCTTTACTAGCGGGAATGGTGAGCAGTTCTTC. Translation gives CASSFTSGNGEQFF.

In this sample, this clone turned up a few times. V usage is TRBV7-2 and J usage is TRBJ2-1, with a weak D call TRBD1 (5 bases). The germline gives CDR1 SGHTA, CDR2 FQGNSA. The V gene lost 8 bases and the J gene lost 4 bases, with 15 bases spanning the gap. The CDR3 sequence is 14 residues long. The CDR3 bases are TGTGCCAGCGGAAGGAGACAGACATACAATGAGCAGTTCTTC. Its protein product is CASGRRQTYNEQFF.